A selection of T cell receptor beta chains follows, all from one sample in a study of CD8 T cells in ankylosing spondylitis. TCRdb processed the 5' RACE reads anew with MiXCR; each CDR3 protein has one entry. The sample has a few hundred thousand distinct CDR3 sequences; roughly 20% are singletons. Sequenced: blood, either unsorted or a sorted T cell fraction (not recorded which). The receptors were sampled from a male donor with ankylosing spondylitis or in good health (not recorded which). CDR3s include the opening cysteine and the closing phenylalanine or tryptophan. Fields, in order: D gene, J gene, clone size, V gene, CDR3 protein, CDR3 DNA. A D gene is named only where the DNA matches it firmly. Clone size is shown for a subset of rows, as once, few, many or a class of expanded clone.

d_gene: NA; j_gene: TRBJ2-1; abundance: once; v_gene: TRBV7-6; CDR3aa: CASSLEDQGLVGEQFF; CDR3nt: TGTGCCAGCAGCTTAGAGGACCAGGGGCTCGTGGGTGAGCAGTTCTTC
d_gene: TRBD2; j_gene: TRBJ2-5; abundance: NA; v_gene: TRBV2; CDR3aa: CASIERGRETQYF; CDR3nt: TGTGCCAGCATCGAGCGGGGGCGAGAGACCCAGTACTTC
d_gene: TRBD1; j_gene: TRBJ2-7; abundance: NA; v_gene: TRBV20-1; CDR3aa: CSAPGQADYEQYF; CDR3nt: TGCAGTGCTCCGGGACAGGCAGACTACGAGCAGTACTTC
d_gene: NA; j_gene: TRBJ1-2; abundance: few; v_gene: TRBV6-5; CDR3aa: CASSYSPQDGYTF; CDR3nt: TGTGCCAGCAGTTACTCACCCCAGGATGGCTACACCTTC
d_gene: NA; j_gene: TRBJ1-3; abundance: once; v_gene: TRBV6-5; CDR3aa: CASSSYSRNTIYF; CDR3nt: TGTGCCAGCAGTTCTTACTCTAGAAACACCATATATTTT
d_gene: NA; j_gene: TRBJ2-3; abundance: few; v_gene: TRBV6-2/TRBV6-3; CDR3aa: CASSYGGGNTDTQYF; CDR3nt: TGTGCCAGCAGTTACGGGGGGGGCAACACAGATACGCAGTATTTT
d_gene: NA; j_gene: TRBJ2-1; abundance: few; v_gene: TRBV7-9; CDR3aa: CASSLVGGAVYNEQFF; CDR3nt: TGTGCCAGCAGCTTAGTTGGCGGCGCCGTCTACAATGAGCAGTTCTTC
d_gene: TRBD2; j_gene: TRBJ2-1; abundance: NA; v_gene: TRBV4-1; CDR3aa: CASSPTSGGTYNEQFF; CDR3nt: TGCGCCAGCAGTCCAACTAGCGGGGGTACCTACAATGAGCAGTTCTTC
d_gene: NA; j_gene: TRBJ2-1; abundance: NA; v_gene: TRBV27; CDR3aa: CASSLPGRGEQFF; CDR3nt: TGTGCCAGCAGTTTACCGGGTCGGGGTGAGCAGTTCTTC
d_gene: NA; j_gene: TRBJ1-6; abundance: few; v_gene: TRBV7-9; CDR3aa: CASSSSASPLHF; CDR3nt: TGTGCCAGCAGCTCGAGTGCTTCACCCCTCCACTTT
d_gene: NA; j_gene: TRBJ2-1; abundance: NA; v_gene: TRBV24-1; CDR3aa: CATRRGGNNEQFF; CDR3nt: TGTGCCACCAGGAGGGGGGGGAACAATGAGCAGTTCTTC
d_gene: NA; j_gene: TRBJ2-5; abundance: few; v_gene: TRBV9; CDR3aa: CASSVDGAETQYF; CDR3nt: TGTGCCAGCAGCGTAGACGGGGCGGAGACCCAGTACTTC
d_gene: NA; j_gene: TRBJ2-3; abundance: NA; v_gene: TRBV9; CDR3aa: CASSVEPGLTHRTDTQYF; CDR3nt: TGTGCCAGCAGCGTAGAGCCGGGACTCACTCACCGCACAGATACGCAGTATTTT
d_gene: NA; j_gene: TRBJ1-6; abundance: NA; v_gene: TRBV5-5; CDR3aa: CASSSAPMSGSPLHF; CDR3nt: TGTGCCAGCAGCTCCGCCCCCATGTCTGGTTCACCCCTCCACTTT
d_gene: NA; j_gene: TRBJ2-7; abundance: NA; v_gene: TRBV7-9; CDR3aa: CASSSRAGIEQYF; CDR3nt: TGTGCCAGCAGCTCCCGGGCAGGGATCGAGCAGTACTTC
d_gene: TRBD1; j_gene: TRBJ2-5; abundance: NA; v_gene: TRBV12-3/TRBV12-4; CDR3aa: CAISLWTGGFGLKETQYF; CDR3nt: TGTGCCATCAGTTTATGGACAGGGGGTTTTGGGTTAAAAGAGACCCAGTACTTC
d_gene: NA; j_gene: TRBJ2-1; abundance: NA; v_gene: TRBV20-1; CDR3aa: CSARASPGYEQFF; CDR3nt: TGCAGTGCCAGAGCGAGTCCGGGGTATGAGCAGTTCTTC